This T cell receptor (beta chain) emerged from a study of cytomegalovirus exposure and HLA in healthy donors. The overall study: There were several hundred genotyped donors. Of these, 81% fell in the genetic ancestry cluster associated with self-reported Caucasian donors. Study conclusions and caveats: Analyses of presence/absence relied on an assumption of roughly uniform sequencing depth across donors. Cytomegalovirus-associated TCR beta chains were listed, numbering roughly 150.

As concerns this clone: Its cognate antigen is unknown.

The V end lost 0 bases, the J end lost 10 bases, and 18 bases lay between the germline ends. The germline V gene has CDR1 MGHRA and CDR2 YSYEKL. The CDR3 extends over 15 amino acids. The PCR was carried out with 60 Vbeta primers and 13 Jbeta primers. The table came from immunoSEQ multiplex PCR; TCRdb's copy has only in-frame clones and leaves some out. The sample holds around 53,000 clones. The chain combines TRBV4-1 with TRBJ1-1; perhaps TRBD1 as D (5 bases). The sequence derives from a young man in good health and CMV-seropositive. Sequencing was done on a sample of PBMCs. The CDR3 spells CASSQDPQGKLGAFF. CDR3 sequence (DNA): TGCGCCAGCAGCCAAGATCCTCAGGGTAAATTAGGAGCTTTCTTT.